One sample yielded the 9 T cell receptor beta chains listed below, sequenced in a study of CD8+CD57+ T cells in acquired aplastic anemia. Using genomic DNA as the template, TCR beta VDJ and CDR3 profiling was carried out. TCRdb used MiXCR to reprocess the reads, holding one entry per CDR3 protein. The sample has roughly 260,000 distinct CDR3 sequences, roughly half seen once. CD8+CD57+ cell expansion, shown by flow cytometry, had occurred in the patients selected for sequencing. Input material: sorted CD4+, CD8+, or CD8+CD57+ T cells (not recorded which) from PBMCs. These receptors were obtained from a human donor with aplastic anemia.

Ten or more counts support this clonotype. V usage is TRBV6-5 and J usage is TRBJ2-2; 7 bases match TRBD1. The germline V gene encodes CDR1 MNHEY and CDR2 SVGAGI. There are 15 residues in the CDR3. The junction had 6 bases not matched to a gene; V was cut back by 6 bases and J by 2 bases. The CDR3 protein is CASRPRQGNTGELFF. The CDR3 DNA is TGTGCCAGCAGACCTCGACAGGGAAACACCGGGGAGCTGTTTTTT.

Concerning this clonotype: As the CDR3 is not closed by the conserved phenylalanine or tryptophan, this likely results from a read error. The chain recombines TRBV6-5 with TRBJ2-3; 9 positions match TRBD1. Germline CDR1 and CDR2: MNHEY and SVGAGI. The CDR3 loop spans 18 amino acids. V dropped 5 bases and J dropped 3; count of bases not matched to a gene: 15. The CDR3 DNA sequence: TGTGCCAGCAGTGGGCCCCAATCCGACAGGGGGGAGACAGATACGCAGTATTCT. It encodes CASSGPQSDRGETDTQYS.

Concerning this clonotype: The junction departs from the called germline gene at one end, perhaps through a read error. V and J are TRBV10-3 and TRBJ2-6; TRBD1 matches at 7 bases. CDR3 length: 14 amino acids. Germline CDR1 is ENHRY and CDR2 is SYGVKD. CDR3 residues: CAISGGQGANVLTF. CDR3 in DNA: TGTGCCATTAGTGGGGGACAGGGGGCCAACGTCCTGACTTTC.

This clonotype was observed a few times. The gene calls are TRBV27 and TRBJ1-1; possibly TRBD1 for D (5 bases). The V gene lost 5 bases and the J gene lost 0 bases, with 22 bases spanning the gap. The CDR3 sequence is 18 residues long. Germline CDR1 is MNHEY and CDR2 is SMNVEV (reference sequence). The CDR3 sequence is CASSRGLDTRRVNTEAFF. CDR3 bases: TGTGCCAGCAGTCGGGGCTTAGACACGCGGCGGGTGAACACTGAAGCTTTCTTT.

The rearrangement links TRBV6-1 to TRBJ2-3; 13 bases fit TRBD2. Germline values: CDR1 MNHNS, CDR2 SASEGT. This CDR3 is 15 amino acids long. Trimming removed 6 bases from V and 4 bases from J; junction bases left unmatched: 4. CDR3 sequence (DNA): TGTGCCAGCAGGGATACTAGCGGGGGGGCAGATACGCAGTATTTT. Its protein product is CASRDTSGGADTQYF.

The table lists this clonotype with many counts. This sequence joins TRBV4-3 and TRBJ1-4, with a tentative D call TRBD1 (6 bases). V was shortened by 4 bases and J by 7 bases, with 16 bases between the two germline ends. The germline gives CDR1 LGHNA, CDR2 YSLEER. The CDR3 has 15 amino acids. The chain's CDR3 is CASSPGERVAEKLFF. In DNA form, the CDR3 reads TGCGCCAGCAGCCCAGGGGAGAGGGTTGCTGAAAAACTGTTTTTT.

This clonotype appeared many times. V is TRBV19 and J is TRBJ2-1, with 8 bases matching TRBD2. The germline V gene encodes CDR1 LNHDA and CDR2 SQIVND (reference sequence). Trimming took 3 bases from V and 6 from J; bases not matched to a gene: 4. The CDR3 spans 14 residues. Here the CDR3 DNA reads TGTGCCAGTAGTATTGGACTAGCACCCAATGAGCAGTTCTTC. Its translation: CASSIGLAPNEQFF.

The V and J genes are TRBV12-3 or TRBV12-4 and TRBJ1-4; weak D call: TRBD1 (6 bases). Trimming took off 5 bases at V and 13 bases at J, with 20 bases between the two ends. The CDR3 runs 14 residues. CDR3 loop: CASSTGLELNLLFF. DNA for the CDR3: TGTGCCAGCAGTACAGGGCTAGAGTTAAATTTACTGTTTTTT.

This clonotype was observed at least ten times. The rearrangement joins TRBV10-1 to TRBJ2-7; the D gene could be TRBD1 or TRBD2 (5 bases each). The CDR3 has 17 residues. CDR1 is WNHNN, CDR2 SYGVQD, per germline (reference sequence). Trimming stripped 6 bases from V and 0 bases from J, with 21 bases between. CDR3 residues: CASSPGTHGASSYEQYF. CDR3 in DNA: TGCGCCAGCAGCCCCGGGACGCACGGCGCCAGCTCCTACGAGCAGTACTTC.